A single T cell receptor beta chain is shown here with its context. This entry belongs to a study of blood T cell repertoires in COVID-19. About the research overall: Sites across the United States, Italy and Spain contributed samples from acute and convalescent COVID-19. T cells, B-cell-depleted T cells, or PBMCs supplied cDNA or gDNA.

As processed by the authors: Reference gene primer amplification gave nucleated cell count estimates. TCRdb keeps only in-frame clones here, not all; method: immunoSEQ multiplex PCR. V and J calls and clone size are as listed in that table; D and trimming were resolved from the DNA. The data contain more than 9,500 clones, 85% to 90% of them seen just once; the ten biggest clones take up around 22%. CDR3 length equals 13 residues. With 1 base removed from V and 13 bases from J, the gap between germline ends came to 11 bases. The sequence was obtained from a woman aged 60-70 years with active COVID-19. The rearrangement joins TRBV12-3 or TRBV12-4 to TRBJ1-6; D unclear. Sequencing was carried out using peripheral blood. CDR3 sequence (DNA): TGTGCCAGCAGTTTAGATCCTGTCGTGCCCCTCCACTTT. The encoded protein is CASSLDPVVPLHF.